This is a list of T cell receptor beta chains from one sample in a study of T cells after yellow fever vaccination. TCRdb re-derived calls from the 5' RACE reads in MiXCR, one entry per CDR3 protein. The sample records hundreds of thousands of distinct CDR3 sequences, roughly a fifth being singletons. Sequenced here: PBMCs, sampled 15 days after the yellow fever booster vaccination. The source of these receptors is a man aged 30 to 39 who received the YFV17D yellow fever vaccine. Both conserved end residues are part of each CDR3. D genes are given only for firm matches. Some rows have no size entry. The others give once, few or many, or a class for an expanded clone.

clone_size	d_call	v_call	j_call	cdr3_nt	cdr3_aa
few	.	TRBV4-3	TRBJ2-3	TGCGCCAGCAGCCAAGAGAAAACTGGCACAGATACGCAGTATTTT	CASSQEKTGTDTQYF
.	TRBD1	TRBV12-3/TRBV12-4	TRBJ1-2	TGTGCCAGCAGTTTCAACAGGGGGCTATATGGCTACACCTTC	CASSFNRGLYGYTF
.	.	TRBV2	TRBJ2-5	TGTGCCAGTAAGAAGGACGGGGAGACCCAGTACTTC	CASKKDGETQYF
few	.	TRBV5-1	TRBJ2-2	TGCGCCAGCAGAGCCGACTGGGGAACCGGGGAGCTGTTTTTT	CASRADWGTGELFF
.	.	TRBV20-1	TRBJ1-2	TGCAGTGCTAGATTTGGGGGGGCGGGTGGCTACACCTTC	CSARFGGAGGYTF
.	.	TRBV6-5	TRBJ1-2	TGTGCCAGCAGTTACTCGAGTACGGCCTATGGCTACACCTTC	CASSYSSTAYGYTF
many	.	TRBV29-1	TRBJ1-2	TGCAGCGTCATCCGGCAGGGGTCCTATGGCTACACCTTC	CSVIRQGSYGYTF
.	.	TRBV7-3	TRBJ2-2	TGTGCCAGCAGCCAGAGGAGGGGCGCGAACACCGGGGAGCTGTTTTTT	CASSQRRGANTGELFF
.	TRBD2	TRBV6-5	TRBJ2-7	TGTGCCAGCAGTTACTTTCTAGCGGGGGCCTCCTACGAGCAGTACTTC	CASSYFLAGASYEQYF
many	TRBD1	TRBV5-1	TRBJ2-2	TGCGCCAGCAGCTCGACAGGGTTAGGGGGAAGAACCGGGGAGCTGTTTTTT	CASSSTGLGGRTGELFF
.	.	TRBV5-1	TRBJ2-1	TGCGCCAGCAGCTTGGCCATTTCCGGACCTGTCGATGAGCAGTTCTTC	CASSLAISGPVDEQFF
.	.	TRBV15	TRBJ2-3	TGTGCCACCAGCAGAGATCTAACCTCCACAGATACGCAGTATTTT	CATSRDLTSTDTQYF
few	TRBD2	TRBV12-3/TRBV12-4	TRBJ2-1	TGTGCCAGCCTTTGGCGGGAGGGTAGAAATGAGCAGTTCTTC	CASLWREGRNEQFF
few	.	TRBV7-2	TRBJ1-1	TGTGCCAGCAGCTTAGAGAGCGGTAACACTGAAGCTTTCTTT	CASSLESGNTEAFF
.	.	TRBV10-3	TRBJ2-1	TGTGCCATCAGAAGGGAGAGCTCCTACAATGAGCAGTTCTTC	CAIRRESSYNEQFF
.	.	TRBV7-2	TRBJ2-1	TGTGCCAGCAGCTTAGTCTTGCGTGAGCAGTTCTTC	CASSLVLREQFF
.	.	TRBV20-1	TRBJ2-1	TGCAGTGCTAGAGATCTTACGGGTAATGAGCAGTTCTTC	CSARDLTGNEQFF
few	.	TRBV21-1	TRBJ2-7	TGTGCCAGCAGCAAAATTCGGACGGTAAGCTCCTACGAGCAGTACTTC	CASSKIRTVSSYEQYF
few	TRBD1	TRBV20-1	TRBJ2-2	TGCAGTGCTAGCAGGGGGCGCGGGGCCGGGGAGCTGTTTTTT	CSASRGRGAGELFF
.	.	TRBV10-3	TRBJ2-2	TGTGCCATCAGTGACTCCGGGACCAAGACCGGGGAGCTGTTTTTT	CAISDSGTKTGELFF
.	TRBD1	TRBV28	TRBJ2-7	TGTGCCAGCAGTACCCCCGGGACAGTTTACGAGCAGTACTTC	CASSTPGTVYEQYF
.	.	TRBV7-9	TRBJ2-1	TGTGCCAGCAGCTCCACGATAGGGGACCGCTCCTACAATGAGCAGTTCTTC	CASSSTIGDRSYNEQFF
few	.	TRBV7-9	TRBJ1-1	TGTGCCAGCAGCTTAGATAGCTGGTATAGTCCTGGAGCTTTCTTT	CASSLDSWYSPGAFF
.	.	TRBV5-1	TRBJ2-2	TGCGCCACCTCAACATCACCCACCACCGGGGAGCTGTTTTTT	CATSTSPTTGELFF